This TCR beta chain was identified in a study of T cells after yellow fever vaccination. Study-wide results and caveats: The booster response re-showed most primary clones: 96% CD4, approximately 85% CD8.

This clonotype was seen repeatedly, ten times or more. The antigen remains unidentified. Deletions cut 7 bases from V and 6 bases from J, with 12 bases between. This CDR3 spans 13 amino acids. Germline CDR1 ENHRY, CDR2 SYGVKD. One entry per CDR3 protein results from TCRdb running MiXCR on the 5' RACE reads. Found here are some 240,000 distinct CDR3 sequences, about 5.2% of them singletons; the top ten hold roughly 3.3%. The gene calls are TRBV10-3 and TRBJ2-2; D is uncertain. The sequenced sample was CD4+ T cells sorted from PBMCs, obtained on the day of the yellow fever booster vaccination. The sequence came from a man between 18 and 35 years old who received the YFV17D yellow fever vaccine. CDR3 DNA sequence: TGTGCCATCAAGTGGGCTCTCGCCGGGGAGCTGTTTTTT. It codes for CAIKWALAGELFF.